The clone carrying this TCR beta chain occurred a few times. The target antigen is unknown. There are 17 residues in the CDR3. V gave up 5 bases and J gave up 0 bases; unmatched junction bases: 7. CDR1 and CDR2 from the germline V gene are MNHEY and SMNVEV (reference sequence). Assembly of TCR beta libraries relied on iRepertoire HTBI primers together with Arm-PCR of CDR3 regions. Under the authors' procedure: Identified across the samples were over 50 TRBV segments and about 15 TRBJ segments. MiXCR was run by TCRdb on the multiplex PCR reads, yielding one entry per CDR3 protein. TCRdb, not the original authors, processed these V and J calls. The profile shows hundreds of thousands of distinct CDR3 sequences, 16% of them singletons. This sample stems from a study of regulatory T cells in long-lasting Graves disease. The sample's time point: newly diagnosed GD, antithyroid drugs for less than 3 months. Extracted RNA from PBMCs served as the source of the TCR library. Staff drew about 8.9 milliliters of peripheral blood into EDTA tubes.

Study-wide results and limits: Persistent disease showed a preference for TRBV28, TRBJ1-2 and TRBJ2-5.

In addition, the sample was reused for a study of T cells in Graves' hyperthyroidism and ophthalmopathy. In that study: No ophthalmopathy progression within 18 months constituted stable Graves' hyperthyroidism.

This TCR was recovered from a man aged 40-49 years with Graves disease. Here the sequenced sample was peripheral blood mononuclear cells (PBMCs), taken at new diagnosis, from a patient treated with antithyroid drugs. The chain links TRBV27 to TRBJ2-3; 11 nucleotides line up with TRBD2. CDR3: CASSTRLAGSSTDTQYF. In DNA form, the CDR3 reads TGTGCCAGCAGTACTAGACTAGCGGGGTCTAGCACAGATACGCAGTATTTT.